A selection of T cell receptor beta chains follows, all from one sample in a study of blood T cell repertoires in COVID-19. Assay: immunoSEQ multiplex PCR; the TCRdb copy retains only in-frame clones and omits some. The table includes around 270,000 clones, roughly 88% detected once. Sequencing was carried out using peripheral blood. These receptors were obtained from a human donor with COVID-19, enrolled during active disease. The donor label of this sample is uncertain. Each CDR3 is given with its conserved first and last residue. Fields, in order: CDR3 DNA, CDR3 protein, J gene, V gene, D gene, clone size. A D gene is named only where the DNA matches it firmly. Some rows have no size entry. The others give once, few or many, or a class for an expanded clone.

CDR3nt: TGTGCCAGCAGCGTAGTTTATCCGGGGGGCCTCGGGGGCACTGAAGCTTTCTTT
CDR3aa: CASSVVYPGGLGGTEAFF
j_gene: TRBJ1-1
v_gene: TRBV9
d_gene: -
abundance: -

CDR3nt: TGTGCCAGCAGCACAGGGGGGGATACTGAAGCTTTCTTT
CDR3aa: CASSTGGDTEAFF
j_gene: TRBJ1-1
v_gene: TRBV9
d_gene: TRBD1
abundance: -

CDR3nt: TGCAGTGCTAGTCCCCAGGGCACTGAAGCTTTCTTT
CDR3aa: CSASPQGTEAFF
j_gene: TRBJ1-1
v_gene: TRBV20-1
d_gene: -
abundance: -

CDR3nt: TGTGCCAGCAGCTCACGGACTAGCGGGAATGAGCAGTTCTTC
CDR3aa: CASSSRTSGNEQFF
j_gene: TRBJ2-1
v_gene: TRBV5-4
d_gene: TRBD2
abundance: -

CDR3nt: TGTGCCAGCAGCCAGCTAGTGAGGGGCACAGATACGCAGTATTTT
CDR3aa: CASSQLVRGTDTQYF
j_gene: TRBJ2-3
v_gene: TRBV7-2
d_gene: -
abundance: -

CDR3nt: TGTGCCAGCAGCCCGACAGGGGCCAACTCTGGAAACACCATATATTTT
CDR3aa: CASSPTGANSGNTIYF
j_gene: TRBJ1-3
v_gene: TRBV7-8
d_gene: TRBD1
abundance: -

CDR3nt: TGTGCCAGCAGTTACACCACCCCAGACTTGAATATGTACGAGCAGTACTTC
CDR3aa: CASSYTTPDLNMYEQYF
j_gene: TRBJ2-7
v_gene: TRBV6-2/TRBV6-3
d_gene: -
abundance: -

CDR3nt: TGTGCCAGCAGTTTATTGGTGGGACAGAACTATGGCTACACCTTC
CDR3aa: CASSLLVGQNYGYTF
j_gene: TRBJ1-2
v_gene: TRBV28
d_gene: TRBD1
abundance: -

CDR3nt: TGTGCCAGCAGCTCCACCCAGAAGGGCGGAGGGGATACGCAGTATTTT
CDR3aa: CASSSTQKGGGDTQYF
j_gene: TRBJ2-3
v_gene: TRBV7-6
d_gene: -
abundance: -

CDR3nt: TGTGCCAGTAGGCAAACAGGGGCTAATAGCAATCAGCCCCAGCATTTT
CDR3aa: CASRQTGANSNQPQHF
j_gene: TRBJ1-5
v_gene: TRBV19
d_gene: TRBD1
abundance: -

CDR3nt: TGTGCCAGTAGTGCCGAGGACAGGGGGAATTCACCCCTCCACTTT
CDR3aa: CASSAEDRGNSPLHF
j_gene: TRBJ1-6
v_gene: TRBV19
d_gene: TRBD1
abundance: -

CDR3nt: TGTGCCAGCAGTGAAGCGAGGGACAGATGTTATTTT
CDR3aa: CASSEARDRCYF
j_gene: TRBJ1-3
v_gene: TRBV6-1
d_gene: TRBD1
abundance: -

CDR3nt: TGTGCCAGCGACGGAGACAGCGAAGAGACCCAGTACTTC
CDR3aa: CASDGDSEETQYF
j_gene: TRBJ2-5
v_gene: TRBV2
d_gene: -
abundance: -

CDR3nt: TGTGCCAGCAGTTACGACAGGGACGGGAACACTGAAGCTTTCTTT
CDR3aa: CASSYDRDGNTEAFF
j_gene: TRBJ1-1
v_gene: TRBV6-2/TRBV6-3
d_gene: TRBD1
abundance: -

CDR3nt: TGTGCCAGCAGCTCCCTACCAACGACAGTATCTGGAAACACCATATATTTT
CDR3aa: CASSSLPTTVSGNTIYF
j_gene: TRBJ1-3
v_gene: TRBV7-3
d_gene: -
abundance: -

CDR3nt: TGCAGTGCTAGTGGGGGGCTAGCATTACAAGAGACCCAGTACTTC
CDR3aa: CSASGGLALQETQYF
j_gene: TRBJ2-5
v_gene: TRBV20-1
d_gene: -
abundance: few

CDR3nt: TGTGCCAGCAGCCGTACAGGGGCAACTAATGAAAAACTGTTTTTT
CDR3aa: CASSRTGATNEKLFF
j_gene: TRBJ1-4
v_gene: TRBV28
d_gene: TRBD1
abundance: few

CDR3nt: TGTGCCAGCTTAAAACCCGGGGGTGAAAACTCACCCCTCCACTTT
CDR3aa: CASLKPGGENSPLHF
j_gene: TRBJ1-6
v_gene: TRBV6-5
d_gene: -
abundance: -

CDR3nt: TGTGCCAGCAGTGAAGGATTAGGGACAGGGGGCGAGCAGTACTTC
CDR3aa: CASSEGLGTGGEQYF
j_gene: TRBJ2-7
v_gene: TRBV2
d_gene: TRBD1
abundance: -

CDR3nt: TGTGCCAGTAGTGCCATAGGGGACAGACCAGATACGCAGTATTTT
CDR3aa: CASSAIGDRPDTQYF
j_gene: TRBJ2-3
v_gene: TRBV19
d_gene: TRBD1
abundance: -

CDR3nt: TGTGCCACCAAACAGGGTAGCGGGGAACGCACAGATACGCAGTATTTT
CDR3aa: CATKQGSGERTDTQYF
j_gene: TRBJ2-3
v_gene: TRBV10-3
d_gene: TRBD2
abundance: -

CDR3nt: TGTGCCACCAGCAGAGACCCCCCGGGAGGAAACACCATATATTTT
CDR3aa: CATSRDPPGGNTIYF
j_gene: TRBJ1-3
v_gene: TRBV15
d_gene: -
abundance: -

CDR3nt: TGTGCCAGCTCACTGCTAGCGGGAGGCTCCAGGGAGCAGTTCTTC
CDR3aa: CASSLLAGGSREQFF
j_gene: TRBJ2-1
v_gene: TRBV18
d_gene: TRBD2
abundance: -

CDR3nt: TGTGCCAGCAGAGAAGGGGGGGTTAGCAATCAGCCCCAGCATTTT
CDR3aa: CASREGGVSNQPQHF
j_gene: TRBJ1-5
v_gene: TRBV28
d_gene: -
abundance: -

CDR3nt: TGTGCCAGCAGCCCGGACACCGGGGAGCTGTTTTTT
CDR3aa: CASSPDTGELFF
j_gene: TRBJ2-2
v_gene: TRBV7-3
d_gene: -
abundance: -

CDR3nt: TGTGCCAGCAGTGAGTCGACAGGCCCGGGCCCCCAGCATTTT
CDR3aa: CASSESTGPGPQHF
j_gene: TRBJ1-5
v_gene: TRBV2
d_gene: -
abundance: -

CDR3nt: TGCGCCAGCAGCTTGGACGGCGGGAGGGCAGGCGAGCAGTACTTC
CDR3aa: CASSLDGGRAGEQYF
j_gene: TRBJ2-7
v_gene: TRBV5-1
d_gene: TRBD2
abundance: -

CDR3nt: TGTGCCAGCAGCTTGGTAACGCGGAACTATGGCTACACCTTC
CDR3aa: CASSLVTRNYGYTF
j_gene: TRBJ1-2
v_gene: TRBV5-6
d_gene: -
abundance: -